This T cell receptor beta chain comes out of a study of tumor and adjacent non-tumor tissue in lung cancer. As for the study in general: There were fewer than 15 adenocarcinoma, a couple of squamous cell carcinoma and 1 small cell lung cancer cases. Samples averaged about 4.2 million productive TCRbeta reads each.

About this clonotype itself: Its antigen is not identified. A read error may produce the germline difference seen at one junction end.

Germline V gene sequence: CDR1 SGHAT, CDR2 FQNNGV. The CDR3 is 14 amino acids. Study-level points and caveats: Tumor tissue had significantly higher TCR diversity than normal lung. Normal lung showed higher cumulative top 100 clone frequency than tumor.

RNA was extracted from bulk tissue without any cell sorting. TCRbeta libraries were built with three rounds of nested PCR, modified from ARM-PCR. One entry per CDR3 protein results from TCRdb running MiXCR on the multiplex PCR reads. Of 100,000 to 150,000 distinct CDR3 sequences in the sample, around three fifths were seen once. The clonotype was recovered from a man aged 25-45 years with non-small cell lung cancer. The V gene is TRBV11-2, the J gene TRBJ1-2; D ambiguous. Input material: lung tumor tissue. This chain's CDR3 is CVSSSGQANYGYTF. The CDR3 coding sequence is TGTGTCAGCAGCTCCGGGCAGGCGAACTATGGCTACACCTTC.